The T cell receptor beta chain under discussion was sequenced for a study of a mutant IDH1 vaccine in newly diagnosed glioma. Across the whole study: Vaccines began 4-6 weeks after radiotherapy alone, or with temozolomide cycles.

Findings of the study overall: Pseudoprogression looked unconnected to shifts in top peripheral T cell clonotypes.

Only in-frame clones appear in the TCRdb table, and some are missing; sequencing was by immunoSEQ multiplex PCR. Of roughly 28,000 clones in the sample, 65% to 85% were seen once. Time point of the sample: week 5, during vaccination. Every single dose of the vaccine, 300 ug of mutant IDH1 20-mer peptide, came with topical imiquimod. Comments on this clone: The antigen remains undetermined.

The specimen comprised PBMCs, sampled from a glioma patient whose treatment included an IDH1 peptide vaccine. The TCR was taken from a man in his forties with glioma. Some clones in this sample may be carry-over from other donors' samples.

CDR3: CASSRDGAYEQYF. DNA of the CDR3: TGTGCCAGCAGTCGGGACGGAGCCTACGAGCAGTACTTC. This chain connects TRBV6-5 to TRBJ2-7; the D call may be TRBD1 or TRBD2 (5 bases each). Trimming left V 5 bases short and J 2 bases short, with 10 bases between. The CDR3 totals 13 residues. Germline V lookup: CDR1 MNHEY, CDR2 SVGAGI.